Below, 28 T cell receptor beta chains from the same sample are listed, as sequenced in a study of cytomegalovirus exposure and HLA in healthy donors. The primer mix had 60 Vbeta and 13 Jbeta primers. The data were produced by immunoSEQ multiplex PCR, yet TCRdb's version contains in-frame clones alone and is incomplete. The profile shows under 200,000 clones, more than 70% of them singletons. The source material was PBMCs. The receptors originated from a male donor in good health and CMV-seronegative.

The chain joins TRBV2 to TRBJ2-1; the match to TRBD2 covers 7 bases. CDR3 length equals 12 residues. J was trimmed by 12 bases and V by 7 bases; bases with no gene match: 9. Germline loops: CDR1 SNHLY, CDR2 FYNNEI. The CDR3 is CASNNLADPQFF. CDR3 nucleotide sequence: TGTGCCAGCAATAACCTAGCGGACCCGCAGTTCTTC.

The chain carries TRBV9 and TRBJ2-3, with TRBD2 matching 10 bases. This CDR3 comprises 17 residues. Trimming cost V 3 bases and J 0 bases; bases outside gene matches: 7. The germline CDR1 and CDR2 sequences are SGDLS and YYNGEE. The CDR3 sequence is CASSGSGGPTSTDTQYF. CDR3 in DNA: TGTGCCAGCAGCGGTAGCGGGGGGCCGACTAGCACAGATACGCAGTATTTT.

This chain uses TRBV19 with TRBJ1-1; 10 bases fit TRBD1. Per germline, CDR1 LNHDA and CDR2 SQIVND (reference sequence). The CDR3 runs 15 residues. V lost 5 bases to trimming and J lost 5 bases; unmatched junction nucleotides: 8. The CDR3 DNA reads as TGTGCCAGTAGTGAGCCGGGACAGGGGTGGACTGAAGCTTTCTTT. Translation: CASSEPGQGWTEAFF.

The chain is built from TRBV6-5 and TRBJ1-4; 7 bases match TRBD1. CDR3 length: 16 residues. Unmatched junction bases numbered 9, after V lost 0 bases and J lost 8 bases. Germline loops: CDR1 MNHEY, CDR2 SVGAGI. CDR3 sequence (DNA): TGTGCCAGCAGTTACTCAAGCAGCCCCAGGGGGGAAAAACTGTTTTTT. Its translation: CASSYSSSPRGEKLFF.

This clone was counted once. The chain links TRBV6-1 to TRBJ1-4; D ambiguous. The CDR3 runs to 12 residues. Germline V gives CDR1 MNHNS, CDR2 SASEGT. The V end lost 3 bases, the J end lost 11 bases, and 10 bases lay between the germline ends. CDR3 in amino acids: CASSDLPKKLFF. The CDR3 region has the DNA TGTGCCAGCAGTGACCTCCCTAAGAAACTGTTTTTT.

This CDR3 is CASCPNTDRYGYTF. The CDR3 bases are TGTGCCAGTTGTCCTAATACAGATCGCTATGGCTACACCTTC. The rearrangement links TRBV6-1 to TRBJ1-2; D remains ambiguous. CDR1 is MNHNS, CDR2 SASEGT, per germline. The CDR3 loop spans 14 amino acids. V lost 9 bases and J lost 4, with 18 bases in between.

The rearrangement links TRBV19 to TRBJ1-1; the D is unclear. V lost 3 bases and J lost 2, with 4 bases in between. Germline V gene sequence: CDR1 LNHDA, CDR2 SQIVND (reference sequence). The CDR3 runs to 12 residues. The DNA for the CDR3 is TGTGCCAGTAGTATGGGCAACACTGAAGCTTTCTTT. Protein product: CASSMGNTEAFF.

On this clone: Just one base apart from a much larger clone, this may be a read error. The chain is built from TRBV11-3 and TRBJ2-7, with D possibly matching TRBD1 (6 bases). V was clipped by 4 bases and J by 3 bases, with 10 bases between them. Germline V gives CDR1 SGHNT, CDR2 YENEEA. The CDR3 covers 13 residues. The CDR3 loop is CASSSGTFYEQYF. DNA of the CDR3: TGTGCCAGCAGCTCAGGGACATTCTACGAGCAGTACTTC.

This chain uses TRBV5-1 with TRBJ2-1, with 9 bases matching TRBD1. The germline V gene has CDR1 SGHRS and CDR2 YFSETQ. The junction had 5 bases not matched to a gene; V was cut back by 3 bases and J by 7 bases. This CDR3 is 14 amino acids long. The CDR3 region has the DNA TGCGCCAGCAGCTGGGGGACAGGGAGGAATGAGCAGTTCTTC. Translation: CASSWGTGRNEQFF.

The V and J genes are TRBV7-2 and TRBJ2-4; 9 nucleotides align to TRBD1. This CDR3 is built from 14 residues. The J segment lost 6 bases and the V segment lost 5 bases, leaving 5 bases of the junction unmatched. Germline CDR1 reads SGHTA; CDR2 reads FQGNSA. For the CDR3, the DNA is TGTGCCAGCAGCCCGCGGACAGGGGCAAACATTCAGTACTTC. Its translation is CASSPRTGANIQYF.

This clone was seen once. The CDR3 loop reads CASKKDSREQFF. The CDR3 DNA reads as TGTGCCAGCAAGAAAGACTCTCGTGAGCAGTTCTTC. This sequence joins TRBV6-1 and TRBJ2-1; D is undetermined. The CDR3 is made up of 12 amino acids. Germline values: CDR1 MNHNS, CDR2 SASEGT. The germline V and J ends were trimmed by 7 bases and 9 bases, with 13 bases remaining between them.

The rearrangement links TRBV5-6 to TRBJ2-7, with D perhaps TRBD2 (6 bases). Germline V gene sequence: CDR1 SGHDT, CDR2 YYEEEE. There are 15 residues in the CDR3. Trimming pared 0 bases from V and 0 bases from J, leaving 10 bases between. Here the CDR3 DNA reads TGTGCCAGCAGCTTGGATCTGGGGGGCTCCTACGAGCAGTACTTC. Translated: CASSLDLGGSYEQYF.

The chain couples TRBV10-3 to TRBJ2-7; 9 nucleotides match TRBD1. V shed 4 bases and J 0 bases; nucleotides not matched to a gene: 10. This CDR3 contains 17 residues. From germline, CDR1 is ENHRY and CDR2 SYGVKD. The CDR3 loop reads CAISVTGGGSGSYEQYF. The DNA for the CDR3 is TGTGCCATCAGTGTTACAGGGGGCGGGAGTGGCTCCTACGAGCAGTACTTC.

V is TRBV4-1 and J is TRBJ1-2; D perhaps matches TRBD1 (5 bases). V dropped 0 bases and J dropped 0 bases, with 8 bases sitting between them. The CDR3 has 15 residues. CDR1 and CDR2 (germline): MGHRA, YSYEKL. The CDR3: CASSQDIGANYGYTF. For the CDR3, the DNA is TGCGCCAGCAGCCAAGATATAGGGGCTAACTATGGCTACACCTTC.

This clone was observed a few times. The CDR3 protein is CASSVNTVNEKLFF. The CDR3 DNA follows: TGTGCCAGCAGCGTAAATACAGTTAATGAAAAACTGTTTTTT. The V call is TRBV9, the J call TRBJ1-4; no firm D call. Deletions cut 1 base from V and 4 bases from J, with 8 bases between. CDR1 SGDLS and CDR2 YYNGEE come from the germline V gene. The CDR3 runs 14 residues.

This clone was counted once. V and J are TRBV7-9 and TRBJ1-4; 7 positions agree with TRBD1. Trimming at V came to 5 bases and at J to 8 bases, leaving 8 bases not matched to a gene. The CDR3 contains 14 residues. Germline assignment: CDR1 SEHNR and CDR2 FQNEAQ (reference sequence). The chain's CDR3 is CASSPGQPGEKLFF. The CDR3 coding sequence is TGTGCCAGCAGCCCGGGACAGCCCGGGGAAAAACTGTTTTTT.

The chain is built from TRBV7-2 and TRBJ1-2; TRBD1 matches at 7 bases. The CDR3 has 13 amino acids. Germline V lookup: CDR1 SGHTA, CDR2 FQGNSA. V lost 5 bases and J lost 4; bases outside the gene matches: 4. CDR3 region: CASSQGQSYGYTF. CDR3 coding DNA: TGTGCCAGCAGCCAGGGACAGAGCTATGGCTACACCTTC.

The chain combines TRBV15 with TRBJ1-6; D perhaps matches TRBD1 (6 bases). Per the germline V gene, CDR1 is LNHNV and CDR2 is YYDKDF (reference sequence). This CDR3 has 12 residues. The germline V and J ends were trimmed by 5 bases and 15 bases, with 14 bases remaining between them. The CDR3 DNA reads as TGTGCCACCAGCCTTGGGGGGGCGCGCCTCCACTTT. Its translation is CATSLGGARLHF. Complete variable domain (other parts from reference TRBV15 and TRBJ1-6): DAMVIQNPRYQVTQFGKPVTLSCSQTLNHNVMYWYQQKSSQAPKLLFHYYDKDFNNEADTPDNFQSRRPNTSFCFLDIRSPGLGDTAMYLCATSLGGARLHFGNGTRLTVT.

This clone showed up just a few times. CDR3 in amino acids: CASSPQTRTDNEQFF. CDR3 nucleotides: TGTGCCAGCAGCCCCCAGACTAGAACCGACAATGAGCAGTTCTTC. The chain employs TRBV7-2 and TRBJ2-1; tentatively, D is TRBD2 (6 bases). The V and J ends lost 5 bases and 5 bases respectively, with 16 bases between them. The CDR3 consists of 15 residues. CDR1 and CDR2 (germline): SGHTA, FQGNSA.

The chain combines TRBV27 with TRBJ2-2, with 12 bases fitting TRBD2. The V gene's germline CDR1 is MNHEY and CDR2 SMNVEV (reference sequence). V was pared by 4 bases and J by 6 bases, with 9 bases of the junction left unmatched. The CDR3 covers 17 residues. CDR3 in DNA: TGTGCCAGCAGTTCCGGGACTAGCGGGCCCAGTCCCGGGGAGCTGTTTTTT. Its translation: CASSSGTSGPSPGELFF.

Details on this clone: One end of the junction is discordant with germline, which a read error may explain. The genes are TRBV6-4 and TRBJ2-4; TRBD1 agrees at 9 bases. The germline V gene has CDR1 MRHNA and CDR2 SNTAGT. CDR3 length equals 13 residues. CDR3: CASSAQTGGIQYF. DNA of the CDR3: TGTGCCAGCAGTGCCCAAACAGGGGGCATTCAGTACTTT.

The CDR3 DNA reads TGTGCCAGCAGCTTAACAGGGGCCGGTGGGTCACCCCTCCACTTT. Encoded protein: CASSLTGAGGSPLHF. The chain recombines TRBV7-9 with TRBJ1-6; 7 bases agree with TRBD1. Trimming took 2 bases from V and 10 from J; bases not matched to a gene: 8. CDR3 size: 15 residues. From germline, CDR1 is SEHNR and CDR2 FQNEAQ (reference sequence). Together with reference TRBV7-9 and TRBJ1-6, the CDR3 gives the full variable domain: DTGVSQNPRHKITKRGQNVTFRCDPISEHNRLYWYRQTLGQGPEFLTYFQNEAQLEKSRLLSDRFSAERPKGSFSTLEIQRTEQGDSAMYLCASSLTGAGGSPLHFGNGTRLTVT.

This chain uses TRBV6-5 with TRBJ1-5; D not resolved. The CDR3 is made up of 13 amino acids. Germline lookup yields CDR1 MNHEY and CDR2 SVGAGI. With 1 base removed from V and 4 bases from J, the gap between germline ends came to 5 bases. The CDR3 here is CASSYLQNQPQHF. The CDR3 DNA reads as TGTGCCAGCAGTTACTTACAGAATCAGCCCCAGCATTTT.

The rearrangement links TRBV30 to TRBJ2-5; D is perhaps TRBD1 (5 bases). CDR3 length equals 12 residues. V lost 6 bases and J 4 bases, leaving 12 bases between the germline ends. The V gene's germline CDR1 is GTSNPN and CDR2 SVGIG (reference sequence). CDR3 sequence reads: CACLPQGETQYF. CDR3 coding DNA: TGTGCCTGTCTTCCGCAGGGAGAGACCCAGTACTTC.

The CDR3 nucleotides are TGTGCCAGCACCCGACAGGCAGGGGAGCAGCCCCAGCATTTT. Translated: CASTRQAGEQPQHF. V gene TRBV6-5 combines with J gene TRBJ1-5; D possibly corresponds to TRBD1 (6 bases). V gave up 7 bases and J gave up 7 bases, with 17 bases separating them. The CDR3 is 14 residues long. CDR1 and CDR2 (germline): MNHEY, SVGAGI.

The chain employs TRBV27 and TRBJ2-7; 13 bases fit TRBD2. Germline CDR1 and CDR2: MNHEY and SMNVEV (reference sequence). Trimming cost V 6 bases and J 3 bases; bases outside gene matches: 23. The length of the CDR3 is 21 residues. DNA of the CDR3: TGTGCCAGCAGCCTTTCTTGGACTAGCGGGGGTATAGCGAAACTTTACTACGAGCAGTACTTC. Translating gives CASSLSWTSGGIAKLYYEQYF.

The chain has TRBV4-3 and TRBJ2-7, with D possibly being TRBD2 (7 bases). Germline-derived CDR1 and CDR2 are LGHNA and YSLEER. The CDR3 has 13 residues. The germline V and J ends were trimmed by 1 base and 5 bases, with 9 bases remaining between them. The CDR3 protein is CASSQVGGDEQYF. The CDR3 DNA follows: TGCGCCAGCAGCCAAGTAGGGGGGGACGAGCAGTACTTC.

The chain joins TRBV7-2 to TRBJ2-5; TRBD1 matches at 8 bases. V was clipped by 5 bases and J by 5 bases; unmatched bases: 10. The CDR3 runs 15 residues. Germline values: CDR1 SGHTA, CDR2 FQGNSA. CDR3 region: CASSTDRGGLETQYF. The CDR3 DNA sequence: TGTGCCAGCAGCACAGACAGGGGCGGGTTGGAGACCCAGTACTTC.